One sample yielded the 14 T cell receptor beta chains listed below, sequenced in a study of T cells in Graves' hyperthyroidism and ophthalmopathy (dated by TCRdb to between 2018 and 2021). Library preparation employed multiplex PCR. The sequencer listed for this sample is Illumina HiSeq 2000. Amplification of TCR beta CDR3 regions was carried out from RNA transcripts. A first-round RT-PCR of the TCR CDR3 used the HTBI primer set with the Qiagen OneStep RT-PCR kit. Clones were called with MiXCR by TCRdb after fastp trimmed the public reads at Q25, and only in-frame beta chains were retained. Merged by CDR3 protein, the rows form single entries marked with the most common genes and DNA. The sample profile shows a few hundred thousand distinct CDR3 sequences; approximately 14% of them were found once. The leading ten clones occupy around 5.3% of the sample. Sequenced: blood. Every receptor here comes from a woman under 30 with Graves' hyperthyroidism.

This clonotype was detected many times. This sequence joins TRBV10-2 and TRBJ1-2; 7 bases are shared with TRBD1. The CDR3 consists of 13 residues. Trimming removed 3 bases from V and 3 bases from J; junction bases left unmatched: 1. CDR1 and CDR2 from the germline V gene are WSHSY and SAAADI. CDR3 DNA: TGCGCCAGCAGTGATACAGGGGACTATGGCTACACCTTC. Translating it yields CASSDTGDYGYTF.

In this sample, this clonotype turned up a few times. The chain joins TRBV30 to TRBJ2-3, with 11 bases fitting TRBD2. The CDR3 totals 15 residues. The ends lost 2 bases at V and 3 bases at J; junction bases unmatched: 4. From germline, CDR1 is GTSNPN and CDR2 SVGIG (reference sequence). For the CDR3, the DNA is TGTGCCTGGAGTCTAACTAGCGGGAGAACAGATACGCAGTATTTT. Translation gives CAWSLTSGRTDTQYF.

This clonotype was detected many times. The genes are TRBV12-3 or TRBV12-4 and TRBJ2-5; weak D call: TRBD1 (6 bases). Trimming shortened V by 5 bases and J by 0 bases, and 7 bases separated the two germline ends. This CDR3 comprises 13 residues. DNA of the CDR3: TGTGCCAGCAGTCGGACAGACCAAGAGACCCAGTACTTC. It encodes CASSRTDQETQYF.

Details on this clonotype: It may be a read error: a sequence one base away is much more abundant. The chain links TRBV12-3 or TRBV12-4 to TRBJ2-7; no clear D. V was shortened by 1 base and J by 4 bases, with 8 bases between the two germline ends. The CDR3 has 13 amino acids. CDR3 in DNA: TGTGCCAGCAGTTTAGGATACGGGTACGAGCAGTACTTC. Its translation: CASSLGYGYEQYF.

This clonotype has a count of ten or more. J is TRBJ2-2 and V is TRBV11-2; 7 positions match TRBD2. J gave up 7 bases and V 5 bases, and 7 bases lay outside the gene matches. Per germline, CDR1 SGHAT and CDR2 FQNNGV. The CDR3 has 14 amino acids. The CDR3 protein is CASSPRAGDGELFF. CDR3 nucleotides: TGTGCCAGCAGCCCACGGGCGGGGGACGGGGAGCTGTTTTTT. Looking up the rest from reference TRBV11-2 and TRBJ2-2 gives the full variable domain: EAGVAQSPRYKIIEKRQSVAFWCNPISGHATLYWYQQILGQGPKLLIQFQNNGVVDDSQLPKDRFSAERLKGVDSTLKIQPAKLEDSAVYLCASSPRAGDGELFFGEGSRLTVL.

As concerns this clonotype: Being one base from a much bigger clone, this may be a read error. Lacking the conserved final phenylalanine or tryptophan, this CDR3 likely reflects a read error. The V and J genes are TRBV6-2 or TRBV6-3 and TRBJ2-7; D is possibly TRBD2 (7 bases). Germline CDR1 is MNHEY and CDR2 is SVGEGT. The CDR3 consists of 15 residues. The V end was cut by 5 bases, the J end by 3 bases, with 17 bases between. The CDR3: CASSGGGGGLYEQYL. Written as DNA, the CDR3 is TGTGCCAGCAGTGGTGGGGGCGGGGGCCTCTACGAGCAGTACCTC.

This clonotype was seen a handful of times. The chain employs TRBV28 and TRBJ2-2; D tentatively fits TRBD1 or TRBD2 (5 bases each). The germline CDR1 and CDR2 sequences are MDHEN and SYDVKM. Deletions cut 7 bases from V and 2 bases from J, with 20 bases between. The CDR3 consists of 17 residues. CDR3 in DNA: TGTGCCAGCATCCCCTCATTGTACGGGGCAAACACCGGGGAGCTGTTTTTT. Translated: CASIPSLYGANTGELFF.

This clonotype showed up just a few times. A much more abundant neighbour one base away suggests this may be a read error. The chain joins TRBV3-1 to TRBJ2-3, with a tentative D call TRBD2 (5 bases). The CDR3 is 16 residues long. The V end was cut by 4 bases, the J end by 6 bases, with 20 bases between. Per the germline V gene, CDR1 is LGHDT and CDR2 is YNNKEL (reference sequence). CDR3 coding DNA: TGTGCCAGCAGCCCGAGACTACTGGTTGTAACGGATACGCAGTATTTT. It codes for CASSPRLLVVTDTQYF.

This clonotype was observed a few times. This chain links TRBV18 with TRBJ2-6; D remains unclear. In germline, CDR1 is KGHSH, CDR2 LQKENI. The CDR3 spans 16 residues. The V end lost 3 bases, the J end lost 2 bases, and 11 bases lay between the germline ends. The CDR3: CASSPGSAPGANVLTF. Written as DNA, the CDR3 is TGTGCCAGCTCACCCGGGTCAGCACCTGGGGCCAACGTCCTGACTTTC.

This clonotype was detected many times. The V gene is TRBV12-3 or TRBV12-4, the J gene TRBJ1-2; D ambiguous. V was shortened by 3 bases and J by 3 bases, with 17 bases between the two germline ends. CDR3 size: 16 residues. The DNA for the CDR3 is TGTGCCAGCAGTTTTGACACCCTAGACCGTTACTATGGCTACACCTTC. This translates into CASSFDTLDRYYGYTF.

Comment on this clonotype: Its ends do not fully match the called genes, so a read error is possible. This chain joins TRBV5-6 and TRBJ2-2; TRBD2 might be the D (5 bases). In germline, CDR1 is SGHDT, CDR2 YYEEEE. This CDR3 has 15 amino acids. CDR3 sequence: CASGLPGVNTGELFF. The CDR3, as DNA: TGTGCCAGCGGCTTGCCCGGGGTCAACACCGGGGAGCTGTTTTTT.

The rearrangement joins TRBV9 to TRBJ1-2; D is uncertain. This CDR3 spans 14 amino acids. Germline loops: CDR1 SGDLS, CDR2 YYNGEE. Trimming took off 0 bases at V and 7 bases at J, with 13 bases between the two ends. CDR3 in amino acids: CASSVVLAGGGYTF. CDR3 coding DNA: TGTGCCAGCAGCGTAGTCCTCGCGGGCGGTGGCTACACCTTC. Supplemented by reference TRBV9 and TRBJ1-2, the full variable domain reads DSGVTQTPKHLITATGQRVTLRCSPRSGDLSVYWYQQSLDQGLQFLIQYYNGEERAKGNILERFSAQQFPDLHSELNLSSLELGDSALYFCASSVVLAGGGYTFGSGTRLTVV.

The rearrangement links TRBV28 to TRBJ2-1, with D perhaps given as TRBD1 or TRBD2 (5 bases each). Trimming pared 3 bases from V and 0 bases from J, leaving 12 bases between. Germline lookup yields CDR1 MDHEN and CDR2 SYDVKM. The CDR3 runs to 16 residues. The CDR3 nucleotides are TGTGCCAGCAGTTTGGGGGTGTTAAGCTCCTACAATGAGCAGTTCTTC. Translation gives CASSLGVLSSYNEQFF.

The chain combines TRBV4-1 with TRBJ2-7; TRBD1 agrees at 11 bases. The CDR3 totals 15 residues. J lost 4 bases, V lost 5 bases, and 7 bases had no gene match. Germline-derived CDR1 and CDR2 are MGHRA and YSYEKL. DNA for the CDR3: TGCGCCAGCAGCGCGACAGGACAGGGGGCTTACGAGCAGTACTTC. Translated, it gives CASSATGQGAYEQYF.